The source of this T cell receptor (beta chain) is a study of T cell clones after liver transplantation. Study context: TCRbeta sequencing after a pre-transplant mixed lymphocyte reaction identified graft-donor-reactive clones, later tracked in post-transplant blood.

This table comes from immunoSEQ multiplex PCR, and its TCRdb copy is limited to in-frame clones, with some not included. The data contain about 53,000 clones, less than 85% of them singletons. Study-level results: Rather than being deleted, graft donor-reactive T cells may have moved into the graft. Small, mixed patient groups and varying post-transplant times limit these conclusions.

Unstimulated PBMCs were sorted into CD3+CD4+ and CD3+CD8+ populations. Notes on this clone: The antigen remains unidentified.

Source: CD4+ T cells from blood, taken before liver transplant. The sequence derives from a human donor who received a liver transplant.

The CDR3, as DNA: TGTGCCAGCAGCTCACGGGGTAAGAACAGCTACGAGCAGTACTTC. Protein: CASSSRGKNSYEQYF. The genes are TRBV5-6 and TRBJ2-7, with D possibly matching TRBD2 (5 bases). This CDR3 is built from 15 residues. Trimming removed 3 bases from V and 3 bases from J, with 16 bases in between. Germline lookup yields CDR1 SGHDT and CDR2 YYEEEE.